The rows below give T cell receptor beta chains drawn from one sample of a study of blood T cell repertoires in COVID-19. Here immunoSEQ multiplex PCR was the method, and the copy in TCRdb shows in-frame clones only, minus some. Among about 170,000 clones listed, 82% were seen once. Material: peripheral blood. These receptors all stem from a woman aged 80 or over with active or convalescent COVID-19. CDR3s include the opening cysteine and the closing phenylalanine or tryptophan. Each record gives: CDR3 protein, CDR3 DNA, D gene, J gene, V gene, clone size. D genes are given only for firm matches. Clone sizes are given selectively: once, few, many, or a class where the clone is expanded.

CASSPPGSQETQYF,TGTGCCAGCAGTCCCCCCGGGAGCCAAGAGACCCAGTACTTC,.,TRBJ2-5,TRBV6-5,.
CASSPRLAGESSYNEQFF,TGTGCCAGCAGCCCAAGACTAGCGGGAGAATCCTCCTACAATGAGCAGTTCTTC,TRBD2,TRBJ2-1,TRBV11-2,once
CASSLNSGTGVYGQYF,TGTGCCAGCAGTTTAAATAGTGGGACAGGGGTTTATGGGCAGTACTTC,TRBD1,TRBJ2-7,TRBV27,.
CASSLGLAGGTDTQYF,TGTGCCAGCAGCCTTGGACTAGCGGGGGGCACAGATACGCAGTATTTT,TRBD2,TRBJ2-3,TRBV7-3,.
CASSLGQGAPDAFF,TGCGCCAGCAGCTTGGGACAGGGGGCCCCCGATGCTTTCTTT,TRBD1,TRBJ1-1,TRBV5-1,.
CASSLPGTSGSGYEQYF,TGCGCCAGCAGTTTACCCGGGACTAGCGGGAGTGGGTACGAGCAGTACTTC,TRBD2,TRBJ2-7,TRBV5-1,.
CASSPGESGRNEQFF,TGCGCCAGCAGTCCCGGGGAGAGTGGACGCAATGAGCAGTTCTTC,.,TRBJ2-1,TRBV10-1,.
CASSFSLGRGSPLHF,TGTGCCAGCAGCTTCTCACTGGGGAGGGGTTCACCCCTCCACTTT,.,TRBJ1-6,TRBV5-6,.
CASSPSTGSDTQYF,TGTGCCAGCTCACCGTCGACAGGGTCAGATACGCAGTATTTT,TRBD1,TRBJ2-3,TRBV18,.
CASSLGYQGRGETQYF,TGTGCCAGCAGCTTAGGGTACCAGGGAAGAGGAGAGACCCAGTACTTC,.,TRBJ2-5,TRBV7-3,.
CASSLLGQGNTEAFF,TGTGCCAGCAGCTTGTTGGGACAGGGAAACACTGAAGCTTTCTTT,TRBD1,TRBJ1-1,TRBV5-4,.
CASSAIQGTGANVLTF,TGTGCCAGCAGCGCTATACAGGGAACCGGGGCCAACGTCCTGACTTTC,.,TRBJ2-6,TRBV5-4,.
CASSYSRGNQPQHF,TGTGCCAGCAGTTACTCGCGGGGGAATCAGCCCCAGCATTTT,.,TRBJ1-5,TRBV6-5,.
CASSMARGVGATNEKLFF,TGTGCCAGTAGTATGGCCCGGGGGGTAGGGGCAACTAATGAAAAACTGTTTTTT,.,TRBJ1-4,TRBV19,few